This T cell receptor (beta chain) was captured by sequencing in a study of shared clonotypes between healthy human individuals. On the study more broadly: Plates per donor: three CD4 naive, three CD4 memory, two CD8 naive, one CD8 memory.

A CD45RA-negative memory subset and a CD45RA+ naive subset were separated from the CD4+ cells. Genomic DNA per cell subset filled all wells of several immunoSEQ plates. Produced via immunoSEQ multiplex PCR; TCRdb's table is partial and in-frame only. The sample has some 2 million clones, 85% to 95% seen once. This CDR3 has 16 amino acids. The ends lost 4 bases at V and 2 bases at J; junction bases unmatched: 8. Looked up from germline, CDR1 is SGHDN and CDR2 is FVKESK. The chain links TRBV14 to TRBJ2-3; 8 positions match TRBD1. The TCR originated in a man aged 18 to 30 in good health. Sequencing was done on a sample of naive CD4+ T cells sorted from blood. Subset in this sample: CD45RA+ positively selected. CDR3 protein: CASSLRTGKVTDTQYF. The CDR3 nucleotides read TGTGCCAGCAGCCTTAGGACAGGGAAGGTCACAGATACGCAGTATTTT.